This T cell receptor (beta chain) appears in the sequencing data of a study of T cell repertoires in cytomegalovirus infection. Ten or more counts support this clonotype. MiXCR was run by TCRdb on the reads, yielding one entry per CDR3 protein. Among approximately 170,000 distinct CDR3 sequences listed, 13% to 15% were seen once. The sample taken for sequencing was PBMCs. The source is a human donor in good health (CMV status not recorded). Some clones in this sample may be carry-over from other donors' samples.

This CDR3 reads CASSPPNLAGGVEQYF. The CDR3 bases are TGTGCCAGCAGCCCACCGAATTTAGCGGGAGGGGTCGAGCAGTACTTC. The chain is built from TRBV12-3 or TRBV12-4 and TRBJ2-7; 11 nucleotides align to TRBD2. CDR3 length: 16 residues. J gave up 6 bases and V 6 bases, and 13 bases lay outside the gene matches.